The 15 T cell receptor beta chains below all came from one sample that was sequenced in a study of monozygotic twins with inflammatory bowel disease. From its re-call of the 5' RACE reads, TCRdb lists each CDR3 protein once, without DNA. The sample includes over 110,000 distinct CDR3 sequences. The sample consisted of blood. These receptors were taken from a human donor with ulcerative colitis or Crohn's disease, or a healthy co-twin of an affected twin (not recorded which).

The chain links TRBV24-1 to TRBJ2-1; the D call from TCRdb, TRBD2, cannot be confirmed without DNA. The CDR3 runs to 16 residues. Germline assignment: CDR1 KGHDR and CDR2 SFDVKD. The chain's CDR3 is CATSEGGLRRNNEQFF.

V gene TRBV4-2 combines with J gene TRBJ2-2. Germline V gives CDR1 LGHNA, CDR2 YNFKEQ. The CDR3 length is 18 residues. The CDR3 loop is CASSQDHATGAITGELFF.

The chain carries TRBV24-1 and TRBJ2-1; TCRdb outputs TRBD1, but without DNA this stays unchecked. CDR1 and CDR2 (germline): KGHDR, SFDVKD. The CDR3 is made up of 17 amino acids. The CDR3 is CATSDPRPGKPYNEQFF.

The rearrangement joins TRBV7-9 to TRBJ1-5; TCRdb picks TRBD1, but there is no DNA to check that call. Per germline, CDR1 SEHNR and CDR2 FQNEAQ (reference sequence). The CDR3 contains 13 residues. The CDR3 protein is CASSSSGPQPQHF.

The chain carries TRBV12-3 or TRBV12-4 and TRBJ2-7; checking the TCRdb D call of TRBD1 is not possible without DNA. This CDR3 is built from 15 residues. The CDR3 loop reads CASSLPHAGVDEQYF.

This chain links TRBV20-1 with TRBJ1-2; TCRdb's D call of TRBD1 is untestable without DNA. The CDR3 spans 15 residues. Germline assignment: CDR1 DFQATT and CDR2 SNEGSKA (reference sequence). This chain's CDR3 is CSAGTGMSSNYGYTF.

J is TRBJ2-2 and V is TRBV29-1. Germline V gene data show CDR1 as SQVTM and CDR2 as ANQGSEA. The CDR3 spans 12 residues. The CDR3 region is CSAEQWAGELFF.

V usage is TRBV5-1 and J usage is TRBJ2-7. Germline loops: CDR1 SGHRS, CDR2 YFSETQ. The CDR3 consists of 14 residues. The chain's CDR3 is CASSLLGRLYEQYF.

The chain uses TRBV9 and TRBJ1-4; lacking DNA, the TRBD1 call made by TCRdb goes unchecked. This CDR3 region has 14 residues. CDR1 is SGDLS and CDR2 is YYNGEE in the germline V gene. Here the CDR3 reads CASNEGGRNEKLFF.

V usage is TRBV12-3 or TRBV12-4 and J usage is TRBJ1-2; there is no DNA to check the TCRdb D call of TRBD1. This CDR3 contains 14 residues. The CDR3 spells CASSLRDRGYGYTF.

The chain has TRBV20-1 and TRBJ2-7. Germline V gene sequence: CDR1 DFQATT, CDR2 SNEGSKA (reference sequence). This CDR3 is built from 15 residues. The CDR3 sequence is CSVRYPSRSSYEQYF.

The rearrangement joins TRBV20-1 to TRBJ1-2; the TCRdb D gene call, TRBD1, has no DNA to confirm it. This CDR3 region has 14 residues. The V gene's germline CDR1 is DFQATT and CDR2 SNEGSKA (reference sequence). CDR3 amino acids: CSARVPGFGYGYTF.

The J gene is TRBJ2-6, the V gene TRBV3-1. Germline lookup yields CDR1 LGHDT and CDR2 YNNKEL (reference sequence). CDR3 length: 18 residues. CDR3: CASSQELVRRSGANVLTF.

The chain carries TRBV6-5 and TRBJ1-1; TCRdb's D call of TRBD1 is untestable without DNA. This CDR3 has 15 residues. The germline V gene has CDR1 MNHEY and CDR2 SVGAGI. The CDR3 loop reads CASSYSGQGQTEAFF.

This CDR3 reads CASSLSAGVEGETQYF. The chain carries TRBV28 and TRBJ2-5; TCRdb outputs TRBD1, but without DNA this stays unchecked. CDR1 and CDR2 (germline): MDHEN, SYDVKM. The CDR3 spans 16 residues.